The 18 T cell receptor beta chains presented below share a single source sample, sequenced in a study of T-cell reconstitution after alpha-beta-depleted transplantation in children. The TCRbeta library incorporated unique molecular identifiers. TCRdb redid the calling of the PCR reads with MiXCR, one entry per CDR3 protein. Of hundreds of thousands of distinct CDR3 sequences detected, 16% appear once; the ten largest clones hold under 1.2%. Sequenced material: PBMCs from the stem cell graft donor, taken from the stem cell graft. These receptor sequences come from a human donor who donated a stem cell graft to a child with acute myeloid leukemia.

This chain links TRBV28 with TRBJ1-2, with TRBD1 matching over 7 bases. Germline CDR1 and CDR2: MDHEN and SYDVKM. The CDR3 spans 14 residues. V dropped 5 bases and J dropped 4; count of bases not matched to a gene: 7. The CDR3 nucleotides are TGTGCCAGCAGTACGCCCGGGACAGCCTATGGCTACACCTTC. Translated: CASSTPGTAYGYTF.

CDR3 loop: CSARDMRVATGELFF. The CDR3 DNA sequence: TGCAGTGCTAGAGATATGAGGGTTGCTACCGGGGAGCTGTTTTTT. The chain has TRBV20-1 and TRBJ2-2; D perhaps matches TRBD2 (5 bases). This CDR3 spans 15 amino acids. V was shortened by 0 bases and J by 5 bases, with 13 bases between the two germline ends. Germline lookup yields CDR1 DFQATT and CDR2 SNEGSKA (reference sequence).

In this sample, this clonotype turned up a few times. The J gene is TRBJ2-1, the V gene TRBV4-3, with 14 bases that match TRBD2. With V trimmed by 4 bases and J by 13 bases, 9 bases remained unmatched. The V gene's germline CDR1 is LGHNA and CDR2 YSLEER. The CDR3 length is 15 residues. CDR3 sequence reads: CASSPRGTSGGAQFF. For the CDR3, the DNA is TGCGCCAGCAGCCCCCGGGGGACTAGCGGGGGCGCACAGTTCTTC.

Many counts were recorded for this clonotype. The chain employs TRBV20-1 and TRBJ2-1, with TRBD2 matching 12 bases. With 4 bases clipped from V and 0 bases from J, the junction kept 7 bases outside the gene matches. The V gene's germline CDR1 is DFQATT and CDR2 SNEGSKA (reference sequence). The CDR3 totals 17 residues. The CDR3 spells CSAITSGGPSSYNEQFF. For the CDR3, the DNA is TGCAGTGCTATTACTAGCGGGGGGCCGAGCTCCTACAATGAGCAGTTCTTC.

V and J are TRBV4-3 and TRBJ1-1; no clear D. Germline CDR1 LGHNA, CDR2 YSLEER. This CDR3 is 15 amino acids long. V dropped 0 bases and J dropped 1 base, with 9 bases sitting between them. The CDR3 loop reads CASSQEGYANTEAFF. The CDR3 DNA is TGCGCCAGCAGCCAAGAAGGGTATGCGAACACTGAAGCTTTCTTT.

This clonotype was picked up many times. The chain is built from TRBV20-1 and TRBJ2-1; a possible D gene is TRBD1 (6 bases). Between the trimmed V and J ends, which lost 3 bases and 4 bases, there was a span of 10 bases. Germline-derived CDR1 and CDR2 are DFQATT and SNEGSKA (reference sequence). The CDR3 covers 13 residues. The CDR3 protein is CSASTTGYNEQFF. The CDR3 region has the DNA TGCAGTGCTAGCACGACAGGTTACAATGAGCAGTTCTTC.

This clonotype was observed a handful of times. The V call is TRBV7-9, the J call TRBJ2-7, with D possibly called TRBD1 or TRBD2 (6 bases each). Looked up from germline, CDR1 is SEHNR and CDR2 is FQNEAQ (reference sequence). The CDR3 has 14 residues. Trimming cost V 2 bases and J 2 bases, with 10 bases left between them. The CDR3 DNA reads as TGTGCCAGCAGCTTAAACGGGGGCCCCTACGAGCAGTACTTC. The encoded protein is CASSLNGGPYEQYF.

This clonotype was found many times. V gene TRBV5-8 combines with J gene TRBJ1-2, with D possibly matching TRBD1 (5 bases). The CDR3 length is 14 residues. Trimming pared 3 bases from V and 5 bases from J, leaving 14 bases between. Germline V gene data show CDR1 as SGHTS and CDR2 as YDEGEE. CDR3 protein: CASSYRDGIYGYTF. CDR3 nucleotide sequence: TGTGCCAGCAGCTACCGGGACGGAATTTATGGCTACACCTTC.

The sample holds a few counts of this clonotype. The gene calls are TRBV29-1 and TRBJ2-5; D may be TRBD1 (5 bases). CDR3 length: 11 amino acids. Germline-derived CDR1 and CDR2 are SQVTM and ANQGSEA. The germline V and J ends were trimmed by 4 bases and 5 bases, with 8 bases remaining between them. The CDR3 nucleotides are TGCAGCGTTGTGACAGCGGAGACCCAGTACTTC. Its translation: CSVVTAETQYF. Full variable domain (outside the CDR3, taken from reference TRBV29-1 and TRBJ2-5): SAVISQKPSRDICQRGTSLTIQCQVDSQVTMMFWYRQQPGQSLTLIATANQGSEATYESGFVIDKFPISRPNLTFSTLTVSNMSPEDSSIYLCSVVTAETQYFGPGTRLLVL.

The chain uses TRBV28 and TRBJ2-7; D not certain. The V gene lost 6 bases and the J gene lost 7 bases, with 22 bases spanning the gap. Germline V gives CDR1 MDHEN, CDR2 SYDVKM. This CDR3 is 15 amino acids long. CDR3 amino acids: CASSVGDKQRWEQYV. The CDR3 region has the DNA TGTGCCAGCAGCGTAGGTGATAAACAGCGCTGGGAGCAGTACGTC.

The sample holds a few counts of this clonotype. V gene TRBV12-3 or TRBV12-4 combines with J gene TRBJ1-5; 9 bases fit TRBD1. The CDR3 length is 15 residues. With 6 bases clipped from V and 4 bases from J, the junction kept 7 bases outside the gene matches. CDR3 sequence reads: CASRSQQGANQPQHF. The CDR3 DNA reads TGTGCCAGCAGGTCTCAACAGGGGGCGAATCAGCCCCAGCATTTT.

This clonotype was recorded at least ten times. V gene TRBV7-6 combines with J gene TRBJ2-1; D not resolved. Trimming shortened V by 5 bases and J by 1 base, and 9 bases separated the two germline ends. The CDR3 loop spans 14 amino acids. Germline V lookup: CDR1 SGHVS, CDR2 FNYEAQ. This CDR3 is CASSPQLSYNEQFF. In nucleotides, the CDR3 is TGTGCCAGCAGCCCCCAGTTGTCCTACAATGAGCAGTTCTTC.

This clonotype has ten or more counts. The chain couples TRBV20-1 to TRBJ1-5, with TRBD1 as a possible D gene (6 bases). Trimming shortened V by 2 bases and J by 7 bases, and 12 bases separated the two germline ends. CDR1 and CDR2 (germline): DFQATT, SNEGSKA (reference sequence). The CDR3 is made up of 13 amino acids. The CDR3: CSARRGGRQPQHF. CDR3 DNA sequence: TGCAGTGCTAGAAGGGGGGGACGGCAGCCCCAGCATTTT.

In its sample, this clonotype was seen a few times. This chain joins TRBV5-1 and TRBJ1-4; D gene uncertain. CDR1 and CDR2 from the germline V gene are SGHRS and YFSETQ. V was trimmed by 3 bases and J by 5 bases, leaving 11 bases between them. The length of the CDR3 is 14 residues. The CDR3 sequence is CASSSNAGNEKLFF. The CDR3 DNA reads as TGCGCCAGCAGCTCCAACGCGGGGAATGAAAAACTGTTTTTT.

About this clonotype itself: Just one base apart from a much larger clone, this may be a read error. The rearrangement joins TRBV7-2 to TRBJ1-5; D perhaps matches TRBD1 (6 bases). From germline, CDR1 is SGHTA and CDR2 FQGNSA. The CDR3 contains 14 residues. The V gene lost 8 bases and the J gene lost 8 bases, with 19 bases spanning the gap. CDR3 loop: CASSLETGAKPQHF. The CDR3 DNA reads as TGTGCCAGCTCCCTAGAGACAGGCGCCAAGCCCCAGCATTTT.

At least ten counts were recorded for this clonotype. The chain is built from TRBV20-1 and TRBJ2-3; 8 bases fit TRBD1. CDR3 length equals 14 residues. The V segment lost 3 bases and the J segment 3 bases; nucleotides outside the gene matches: 5. Germline lookup yields CDR1 DFQATT and CDR2 SNEGSKA (reference sequence). The CDR3 nucleotides read TGCAGTGCTAGGCCAGGGGGCAGGACAGATACGCAGTATTTT. It specifies CSARPGGRTDTQYF.

This chain uses TRBV13 with TRBJ2-7; no clear D. This CDR3 has 11 amino acids. Germline lookup yields CDR1 PRHDT and CDR2 FYEKMQ (reference sequence). Trimming stripped 4 bases from V and 5 bases from J, with 6 bases between. The CDR3 reads CASSSTHEQYF. The CDR3 bases are TGTGCCAGCAGCTCAACCCACGAGCAGTACTTC.

This clonotype was recorded many times. The chain uses TRBV6-1 and TRBJ1-2; no firm D call. Trimming cost V 6 bases and J 8 bases, with 16 bases left between them. Germline V gene sequence: CDR1 MNHNS, CDR2 SASEGT. CDR3 length: 13 amino acids. CDR3 loop: CASSLPDKGGYTF. For the CDR3, the DNA is TGTGCCAGCAGCCTTCCCGACAAGGGCGGCTACACCTTC.